These 26 T cell receptor beta chains were all obtained from the same sample, sequenced in a study of blood T cell repertoires in COVID-19. This table comes from immunoSEQ multiplex PCR, and its TCRdb copy is limited to in-frame clones, with some not included. The sample records fewer than 350,000 clones, approximately 90% being singletons. Sequenced input: PBMCs or T cells enriched from blood (not recorded which). Receptor source: a woman between 40 and 50 years old with acute COVID-19.

This rearrangement joins TRBV2 to TRBJ1-6; weak D call: TRBD1 (6 bases). The CDR3 totals 13 residues. CDR1 SNHLY and CDR2 FYNNEI come from the germline V gene. The V and J ends lost 5 bases and 6 bases respectively, with 8 bases between them. CDR3 in amino acids: CASSLDSNSPLHF. For the CDR3, the DNA is TGTGCCAGCAGTTTGGACAGTAATTCACCCCTCCACTTT.

The chain has TRBV6-5 and TRBJ2-1, with 9 bases aligning to TRBD2. Germline values: CDR1 MNHEY, CDR2 SVGAGI. The CDR3 spans 14 residues. The CDR3 loop reads CAPPAGGFYNEQFF. The CDR3 DNA reads TGTGCTCCACCAGCGGGAGGCTTCTACAATGAGCAGTTCTTC.

The chain uses TRBV7-9 and TRBJ2-1; D call uncertain. The CDR3 runs to 11 residues. Trimming removed 3 bases at V and 5 bases at J, with 2 bases between. The germline V gene has CDR1 SEHNR and CDR2 FQNEAQ (reference sequence). In DNA, the CDR3 is TGTGCCAGCAGCTTTAACAATGAGCAGTTCTTC. This codes for CASSFNNEQFF.

The V and J genes are TRBV5-4 and TRBJ2-1, with TRBD2 as a possible D gene (5 bases). V was clipped by 4 bases and J by 10 bases, with 12 bases between them. This CDR3 is built from 12 residues. CDR1 and CDR2 from the germline V gene are SGHNT and YYREEE (reference sequence). CDR3 residues: CASSAVTGEQFF. CDR3 in DNA: TGTGCCAGCAGCGCTGTAACGGGAGAGCAGTTCTTC.

The chain is built from TRBV28 and TRBJ2-7; 9 positions match TRBD2. The V segment lost 6 bases and the J segment 4 bases; nucleotides outside the gene matches: 7. Germline CDR1 MDHEN, CDR2 SYDVKM. The CDR3 spans 14 residues. This chain's CDR3 is CASSFSGSPYEQYF. CDR3 sequence (DNA): TGTGCCAGCAGCTTTAGCGGGAGCCCGTACGAGCAGTACTTC.

In this sample, this clone turned up a few times. The chain carries TRBV11-3 and TRBJ2-7; weak D call: TRBD2 (6 bases). V lost 5 bases and J 6 bases, leaving 11 bases between the germline ends. CDR3 length equals 12 residues. Germline V gene data show CDR1 as SGHNT and CDR2 as YENEEA. The CDR3 loop reads CASSILAAEQYF. CDR3 nucleotide sequence: TGTGCCAGCAGCATACTAGCAGCCGAGCAGTACTTC.

The chain couples TRBV7-6 to TRBJ2-1, with D perhaps matching TRBD2 (5 bases). The CDR3 covers 12 residues. Per germline, CDR1 SGHVS and CDR2 FNYEAQ. The V end lost 1 base, the J end lost 9 bases, and 7 bases lay between the germline ends. The CDR3 here is CASSLGETEQFF. The CDR3 DNA reads TGTGCCAGCAGCTTAGGGGAGACTGAGCAGTTCTTC. The whole variable domain, filled in from reference TRBV7-6 and TRBJ2-1, reads GAGVSQSPRYKVTKRGQDVALRCDPISGHVSLYWYRQALGQGPEFLTYFNYEAQQDKSGLPNDRFSAERPEGSISTLTIQRTEQRDSAMYRCASSLGETEQFFGPGTRLTVL.

CDR3 nucleotides: TGTGCCAGCAGGGGACAGCCCAATTCACCCCTCCACTTT. This codes for CASRGQPNSPLHF. The J gene is TRBJ1-6, the V gene TRBV7-9, with 7 bases fitting TRBD1. The germline gives CDR1 SEHNR, CDR2 FQNEAQ (reference sequence). V lost 6 bases to trimming and J lost 7 bases; unmatched junction nucleotides: 3. CDR3 size: 13 residues.

The V gene is TRBV18, the J gene TRBJ2-1; the match to TRBD2 covers 7 bases. V was pared by 3 bases and J by 8 bases, with 13 bases of the junction left unmatched. Per germline, CDR1 KGHSH and CDR2 LQKENI. CDR3 length: 16 residues. The CDR3 coding sequence is TGTGCCAGCTCACCTTTTCTAGCGGAGATGAGGTATGAGCAGTTCTTC. Residues: CASSPFLAEMRYEQFF.

This clone was seen only once. This sequence joins TRBV24-1 and TRBJ1-1; perhaps TRBD1 as D (6 bases). Germline CDR1 and CDR2: KGHDR and SFDVKD. The V end was cut by 10 bases, the J end by 10 bases, with 15 bases between. CDR3 length: 11 amino acids. The DNA for the CDR3 is TGTGCCACTGGGGGGGCCGGACGAGCTTTCTTT. Protein product: CATGGAGRAFF.

V and J are TRBV7-9 and TRBJ2-2; 9 bases agree with TRBD2. V shed 4 bases and J 6 bases; nucleotides not matched to a gene: 9. The germline gives CDR1 SEHNR, CDR2 FQNEAQ (reference sequence). The CDR3 length is 16 residues. The CDR3 nucleotides read TGTGCCAGCAGCTCCGTTAGCGGGAGAAGGGCCGGGGAGCTGTTTTTT. Protein product: CASSSVSGRRAGELFF.

This chain links TRBV5-1 with TRBJ1-1; a weak D match, TRBD1 (5 bases). The germline V gene has CDR1 SGHRS and CDR2 YFSETQ. CDR3 length: 12 residues. V lost 3 bases to trimming and J lost 3 bases, with 6 bases between them. CDR3 residues: CASSSGYTEAFF. In DNA, the CDR3 is TGCGCCAGCAGCTCAGGGTACACTGAAGCTTTCTTT.

This chain uses TRBV6-2 or TRBV6-3 with TRBJ1-5; 7 nucleotides line up with TRBD1. Per germline, CDR1 MNHEY and CDR2 SVGEGT. The CDR3 sequence is 15 residues long. Germline trimming cut 2 bases from V and 3 bases from J; bases unmatched to any gene: 4. Written as DNA, the CDR3 is TGTGCCAGCAGTTACAAACAGGGGACCAATCAGCCCCAGCATTTT. As protein: CASSYKQGTNQPQHF.

This chain joins TRBV5-5 and TRBJ2-3; tentative D call: TRBD2 (5 bases). In germline, CDR1 is SGHKS, CDR2 YYEKEE (reference sequence). Trimming removed 4 bases from V and 5 bases from J, with 11 bases in between. This CDR3 comprises 13 residues. This chain's CDR3 is CASSLRAGDTQYF. The CDR3 DNA reads as TGTGCCAGCAGCCTACGGGCGGGAGATACGCAGTATTTT.

To note about this clone: Other DNA sequences of this sample code for an identical CDR3. This chain links TRBV18 with TRBJ1-4, with D maybe TRBD1 (5 bases). The germline CDR1 and CDR2 sequences are KGHSH and LQKENI. The CDR3 loop spans 13 amino acids. Trimming took 6 bases from V and 5 from J, leaving 10 bases between them. The CDR3 DNA is TGTGCCAGCTCGCTCGACAGAAATGAAAAACTGTTTTTT. Translating it yields CASSLDRNEKLFF.

This rearrangement joins TRBV11-1 to TRBJ2-3; tentative D call: TRBD1 (5 bases). Germline V gene data show CDR1 as SGHAT and CDR2 as FQDESV (reference sequence). The CDR3 runs 14 residues. Trimming shortened V by 5 bases and J by 6 bases, and 15 bases separated the two germline ends. The DNA for the CDR3 is TGTGCCAGCAGCCCAAAGGGGTACCGCGATACGCAGTATTTT. It is translated as CASSPKGYRDTQYF.

The CDR3 sequence is CASSLKQATRGQQETQYF. CDR3 bases: TGTGCCAGCAGCTTAAAGCAGGCTACCAGGGGGCAGCAAGAGACCCAGTACTTC. This chain joins TRBV7-9 and TRBJ2-5; 8 positions match TRBD1. Trimming took 2 bases from V and 2 from J; bases not matched to a gene: 13. Germline V lookup: CDR1 SEHNR, CDR2 FQNEAQ (reference sequence). The CDR3 totals 18 residues. Looking up the rest from reference TRBV7-9 and TRBJ2-5 gives the full variable domain: DTGVSQNPRHKITKRGQNVTFRCDPISEHNRLYWYRQTLGQGPEFLTYFQNEAQLEKSRLLSDRFSAERPKGSFSTLEIQRTEQGDSAMYLCASSLKQATRGQQETQYFGPGTRLLVL.

V usage is TRBV27 and J usage is TRBJ2-5, with 7 bases lining up with TRBD1. CDR1 is MNHEY and CDR2 is SMNVEV in the germline V gene (reference sequence). The V gene end was trimmed by 5 bases and the J gene end by 1 base; junction bases not matched to a gene: 7. The CDR3 consists of 15 residues. CDR3 sequence reads: CASSGTDVPQETQYF. CDR3 DNA: TGTGCCAGCAGTGGGACAGACGTCCCCCAAGAGACCCAGTACTTC.

The CDR3 DNA reads TGTGCCAGTACTGCCGTTCGAGAAAATCAGCCCCAGCATTTT. The encoded protein is CASTAVRENQPQHF. The chain carries TRBV19 and TRBJ1-5; D unclear. Germline-derived CDR1 and CDR2 are LNHDA and SQIVND (reference sequence). V shed 7 bases and J shed 4 bases, with 14 bases lying between them. There are 14 residues in the CDR3. Drawing the rest from reference TRBV19 and TRBJ1-5, the complete variable domain is DGGITQSPKYLFRKEGQNVTLSCEQNLNHDAMYWYRQDPGQGLRLIYYSQIVNDFQKGDIAEGYSVSREKKESFPLTVTSAQKNPTAFYLCASTAVRENQPQHFGDGTRLSIL.

This rearrangement joins TRBV30 to TRBJ1-4; 9 bases fit TRBD1. Germline assignment: CDR1 GTSNPN and CDR2 SVGIG (reference sequence). V shed 1 base, J shed 3 bases, and the junction held 3 bases outside the gene matches. The CDR3 runs 15 residues. The CDR3 nucleotides read TGTGCCTGGAGTGGAGACAGGGGGGCTAATGAAAAACTGTTTTTT. Its translation: CAWSGDRGANEKLFF.

The chain links TRBV27 to TRBJ2-3, with a weak D call TRBD1 (5 bases). Trimming shortened V by 6 bases and J by 4 bases, and 11 bases separated the two germline ends. This CDR3 has 13 amino acids. CDR1 is MNHEY and CDR2 is SMNVEV in the germline V gene (reference sequence). CDR3 protein: CASSKLGADTQYF. CDR3 sequence (DNA): TGTGCCAGCAGCAAGCTAGGGGCAGATACGCAGTATTTT.

The V call is TRBV5-5, the J call TRBJ1-2; D unresolved. CDR1 and CDR2 from the germline V gene are SGHKS and YYEKEE (reference sequence). The CDR3 covers 16 residues. Trimming pared 2 bases from V and 4 bases from J, leaving 18 bases between. CDR3 in amino acids: CASSFRTDQSFYGYTF. In nucleotides, the CDR3 is TGTGCCAGCAGCTTTAGAACAGACCAATCCTTCTATGGCTACACCTTC.

The V gene is TRBV5-1, the J gene TRBJ1-2; 8 bases map to TRBD1. Germline V gives CDR1 SGHRS, CDR2 YFSETQ. V lost 4 bases and J lost 5; bases outside the gene matches: 10. The CDR3 loop spans 15 amino acids. In nucleotides, the CDR3 is TGCGCCAGCAGCCCGCAGCCGGGACAGGAGTATGGCTACACCTTC. Protein product: CASSPQPGQEYGYTF.

The chain carries TRBV7-8 and TRBJ1-2, with D maybe TRBD1 (6 bases). Trimming stripped 5 bases from V and 8 bases from J, with 15 bases between. The CDR3 totals 13 residues. Germline V gene sequence: CDR1 SGHVS, CDR2 FQNEAQ. Written as DNA, the CDR3 is TGTGCCAGCAGCGTCGTCAGGGGAGAAGGCTACACCTTC. This translates into CASSVVRGEGYTF.

The chain couples TRBV6-6 to TRBJ2-7; 14 nucleotides line up with TRBD2. The CDR3 consists of 15 residues. Germline V gene data show CDR1 as MNHNY and CDR2 as SVGAGI (reference sequence). V gave up 7 bases and J gave up 2 bases; unmatched junction bases: 4. CDR3 region: CASTRLAGGPYEQYF. For the CDR3, the DNA is TGTGCCAGCACCAGACTAGCGGGGGGGCCCTACGAGCAGTACTTC.

This chain uses TRBV2 with TRBJ1-6; 8 bases agree with TRBD1. CDR1 and CDR2 from the germline V gene are SNHLY and FYNNEI. The CDR3 is made up of 16 amino acids. Trimming removed 4 bases from V and 7 bases from J; junction bases left unmatched: 9. In DNA, the CDR3 is TGTGCCAGCAGTGCCCGAACCGGGACAGGAAATTCACCCCTCCACTTT. Encoded protein: CASSARTGTGNSPLHF.